Described below is a single T cell receptor beta chain sequence and its context. This clone was observed once. The antigen this receptor binds is unknown. Base qualities are not at hand, and no much larger clone is one base apart. The data originate from a study of Ad26.COV2.S vaccination and SARS-CoV-2 variants (dated by TCRdb to the early 2020s). Some background on the complete study: Vaccine-arm donors were drawn from COV1001, a multicentre, randomized, double-blind, placebo-controlled phase I-IIa trial of Ad26.COV2.S in healthy adults. Investigators remained blinded to trial group allocation during experiments and outcome assessment. The TCR-sequenced set comprised approximately 30 samples: approximately 20 Ad26.COV2.S vaccine recipients, 5 placebo recipients and 8 SARS-CoV-2 convalescent individuals. Participants in the trial were split at random into five groups of five each, receiving low-dose or high-dose Ad26.COV2.S once or twice, or else placebo on both occasions. Ad26.COV2.S was administered intramuscularly at 5 x 10^10 or 1 x 10^11 viral particles, either as a single shot or as two shots given 56 days apart. TCRbeta repertoire sequencing was used to assess the specificity and breadth of SARS-CoV-2-reactive T cell receptors after Ad26.COV2.S vaccination.

The immunoSEQ Assay was the method used to sequence TCRbeta CDR3 regions. After extraction, genomic DNA underwent amplification by bias-controlled multiplex PCR, followed by high-throughput sequencing. The original methods were these. To quantify the absolute abundance of every unique TCRbeta CDR3 region, sequences were collapsed and filtered. T cell fraction was estimated by normalizing TCRbeta template counts to usable DNA, with usable DNA measured through amplification of reference genes found in all nucleated cells. Repertoire TCRs were annotated as SARS-CoV-2-specific by exact matching of V gene, CDR3 amino acid sequence and J gene to a known reactive TCR set. The reference SARS-CoV-2 TCR set was obtained from MIRA and was filtered for enrichment in COVID-19-positive ImmuneCODE repertoires, whereby public or cross-reactive TCRs were removed. Based on the MIRA antigens, annotated TCRs were further analysed at the level of specific ORF or position within ORF. Depth was the summed frequency of annotated unique rearrangements, while breadth was defined as annotated unique rearrangements over total unique productive rearrangements. TCR breadth was compared between groups using two-sided Wilcoxon rank-sum tests. TCRdb provides this immuneACCESS table in a form limited to in-frame rearrangements. Some clones are lacking; in checked studies, under half of them reflect an unresolved V gene, and why the rest are absent is not known. That table furnishes V, J and clone size, whereas the DNA furnished D and trimming. For this sample the table gives 300,000 to 350,000 clones, of which approximately 80% were detected only once. Of the sample, 2% to 2.5% is held by the ten largest clones.

The treatment or condition label of this sample denotes: around 19 received Ad26.COV2.S at low or high dose, single or two shots; 5 received placebo; per-sample allocation not given. Repertoires of vaccine and placebo recipients were sequenced from samples taken on day 63 after the first injection. In Cohort 1b, about two dozen adults aged 18-55 years were enrolled at a single site in Boston, USA, between 29 July and 7 August 2020. Ad26.COV2.S was a replication-incompetent adenovirus type 26 vector that expressed a prefusion-stabilized SARS-CoV-2 spike protein derived from the original Wuhan strain. CDR1 and CDR2, looked up from the germline V gene (reference sequence), are GTSNPN and SVGIG. The CDR3 sequence holds 17 residues, the cysteine and phenylalanine included. Only the CDR3 DNA stays, 51 bases, in frame from base 1. V loses 3 bases at its end and J loses 5 bases; junction bases beyond the gene matches: 11.

Overall results and qualifications from the work: Higher spike-specific TCR breadth was observed in Ad26.COV2.S recipients than in placebo recipients (P = 0.0014). After vaccination, spike-specific CD8+ and CD4+ T cell responses were reported to show substantial breadth. Vaccine and placebo recipients had similar non-spike TCR breadth, a finding consistent with the vaccine containing only spike. The study was not powered to compare responses between vaccine doses or regimens. The authors noted that the TCR breadth and depth analyses may have underestimated total T cell responses.

This sequence originates from a person between 18 and 60 years old who received the Ad26.COV2.S COVID-19 vaccine or a placebo. Source: peripheral blood, taken in a trial of Ad26.COV2.S vaccine versus placebo. The chain is made from TRBV30 and TRBJ2-2; 11 bases in the middle match TRBD2. In nucleotides, the sequence is TGTGCCTGGAGCGAACCTCTAGCGGGGGGCCTAACCGGGGAGCTGTTTTTT. Its protein product is CAWSEPLAGGLTGELFF.